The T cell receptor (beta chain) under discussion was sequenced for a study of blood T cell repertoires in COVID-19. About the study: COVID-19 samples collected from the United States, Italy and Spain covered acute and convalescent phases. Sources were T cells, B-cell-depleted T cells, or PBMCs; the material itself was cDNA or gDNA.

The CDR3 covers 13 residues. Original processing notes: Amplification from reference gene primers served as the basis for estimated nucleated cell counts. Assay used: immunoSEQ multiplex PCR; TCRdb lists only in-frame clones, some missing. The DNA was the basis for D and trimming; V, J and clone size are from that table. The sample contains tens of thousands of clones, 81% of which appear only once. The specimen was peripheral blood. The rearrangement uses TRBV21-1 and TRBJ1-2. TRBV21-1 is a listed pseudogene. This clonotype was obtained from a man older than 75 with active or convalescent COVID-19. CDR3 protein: CASGLPGDYGYTF. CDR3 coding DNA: TGTGCCAGCGGACTCCCAGGTGACTATGGCTACACCTTC.